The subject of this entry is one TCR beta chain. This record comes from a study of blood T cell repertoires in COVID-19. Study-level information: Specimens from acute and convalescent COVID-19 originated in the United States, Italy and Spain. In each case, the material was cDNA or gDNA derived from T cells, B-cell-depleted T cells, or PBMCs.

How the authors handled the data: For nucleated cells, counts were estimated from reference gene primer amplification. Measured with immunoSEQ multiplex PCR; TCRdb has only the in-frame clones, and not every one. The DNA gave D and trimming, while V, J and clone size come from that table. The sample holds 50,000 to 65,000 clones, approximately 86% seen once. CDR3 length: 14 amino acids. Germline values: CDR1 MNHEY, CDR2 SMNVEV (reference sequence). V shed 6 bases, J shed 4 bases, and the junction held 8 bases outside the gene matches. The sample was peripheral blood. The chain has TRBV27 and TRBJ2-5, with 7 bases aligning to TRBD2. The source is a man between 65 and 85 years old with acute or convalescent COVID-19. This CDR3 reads CASSLGGRPETQYF. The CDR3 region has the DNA TGTGCCAGCAGCTTAGGCGGGAGACCAGAGACCCAGTACTTC.